This T cell receptor beta chain was captured in a study of neurological immune-mediated disorders. The study built sorted libraries from 1 million CD4+ or CD8+ T cells. With 2 bases clipped from V and 0 bases from J, the junction kept 8 bases outside the gene matches. The CDR3 is 17 amino acids. Per the germline V gene, CDR1 is SGHTA and CDR2 is FQGNSA. General study findings and limits: Healthy controls had more TCR clonal expansion than multiple sclerosis, which showed the least, whereas HTLV-1-associated myelopathy showed the most.

Synthesis of cDNA was accomplished via 5'RACE employing 10-nucleotide random UMIs. A single record per CDR3 protein comes from TCRdb applying MiXCR to the 5' RACE reads. The sample yields approximately 20,000 distinct CDR3 sequences, 7.5% seen once. This clonotype appeared many times. The antigen is unknown. This TCR was recovered from a woman in her twenties or thirties with HTLV-1-associated myelopathy (HAM/TSP). Sequencing was performed on CD8+ T cells from blood. The V gene is TRBV7-2, the J gene TRBJ2-7; 9 bases are shared with TRBD2. CDR3 sequence: CASSLSKRGVPSYEQYF. CDR3 nucleotide sequence: TGTGCCAGCAGCTTAAGCAAGCGGGGGGTGCCCTCCTACGAGCAGTACTTC.